Listed here are 28 T cell receptor beta chains from one sample, sequenced in a study of T cells in Graves' hyperthyroidism and ophthalmopathy. TCR beta CDR3 regions were amplified from RNA transcripts. During a first-round RT-PCR of the TCR CDR3, the HTBI primer set was used. TCRdb used MiXCR to reprocess the multiplex PCR reads, holding one entry per CDR3 protein. The table shows some 600,000 distinct CDR3 sequences, with roughly 14% occurring only once. The source material was blood. The origin of the receptors is a woman younger than 45 with Graves' hyperthyroidism that later progressed to Graves' ophthalmopathy.

The sample holds many counts of this clonotype. The chain uses TRBV20-1 and TRBJ2-7; 10 nucleotides align to TRBD2. Germline-derived CDR1 and CDR2 are DFQATT and SNEGSKA (reference sequence). The CDR3 runs to 14 residues. After removal of 1 base from V and 7 bases from J, the junction contained 7 bases not matched to a gene. CDR3 sequence reads: CSARAGTSDGEQYF. The DNA for the CDR3 is TGCAGTGCTAGAGCCGGGACTAGCGACGGGGAGCAGTACTTC.

This clonotype was picked up many times. The chain links TRBV2 to TRBJ2-2; 10 nucleotides line up with TRBD2. V was pared by 1 base and J by 7 bases, with 6 bases of the junction left unmatched. CDR1 SNHLY and CDR2 FYNNEI come from the germline V gene. This CDR3 is 16 amino acids long. Here the CDR3 DNA reads TGTGCCAGCAGTGAAGATTCTAGCGGGAGTGTCGGGGAGCTGTTTTTT. Translated: CASSEDSSGSVGELFF.

The chain is built from TRBV12-3 or TRBV12-4 and TRBJ2-3; D ambiguous. Trimming removed 3 bases at V and 4 bases at J, with 8 bases between. The CDR3 is 13 residues long. The CDR3 sequence is CASSFADSDTQYF. The CDR3 coding sequence is TGTGCCAGCAGTTTTGCAGACTCAGATACGCAGTATTTT.

This clonotype occurred once. Since a much larger clone is just one base distant, this may be a read error. The V call is TRBV5-1, the J call TRBJ2-7; either TRBD1 or TRBD2 may supply D (5 bases each). This CDR3 comprises 14 residues. Per germline, CDR1 SGHRS and CDR2 YFSETQ. The CDR3 here is CASRAGTETYEQHF. The CDR3, as DNA: TGCGCCAGCAGGGCCGGGACGGAAACCTACGAGCAGCACTTC.

This clonotype was detected only a few times. This sequence joins TRBV19 and TRBJ1-5; the D is unclear. V was clipped by 5 bases and J by 4 bases, with 9 bases between them. The germline gives CDR1 LNHDA, CDR2 SQIVND (reference sequence). The length of the CDR3 is 13 residues. In DNA, the CDR3 is TGTGCCAGTAGTGCGGTCGGAAATCAGCCCCAGCATTTT. It codes for CASSAVGNQPQHF.

This rearrangement joins TRBV2 to TRBJ1-1; tentatively, D is TRBD1 (5 bases). The V end was cut by 6 bases, the J end by 1 base, with 15 bases between. The CDR3 contains 15 residues. CDR1 SNHLY and CDR2 FYNNEI come from the germline V gene. CDR3 nucleotides: TGTGCCAGCAGGCCCGGGGGGAACGAGAACACTGAAGCTTTCTTT. Translating gives CASRPGGNENTEAFF.

This clonotype has at least ten counts. The chain employs TRBV7-2 and TRBJ2-3; D assignment may be TRBD1 or TRBD2 (5 bases each). The germline CDR1 and CDR2 sequences are SGHTA and FQGNSA. The CDR3 consists of 16 residues. V was pared by 5 bases and J by 5 bases, with 20 bases between. The CDR3 sequence: CASSLSLETGRDTQYF. In nucleotides, the CDR3 is TGTGCCAGCAGCCTCTCGCTCGAAACGGGGCGAGATACGCAGTATTTT.

This clonotype has a handful of counts. V usage is TRBV29-1 and J usage is TRBJ2-6, with unresolved D. The germline V gene encodes CDR1 SQVTM and CDR2 ANQGSEA. Trimming stripped 0 bases from V and 0 bases from J, with 6 bases between. This CDR3 is built from 15 residues. The CDR3 sequence: CSVEEVSSGANVLTF. In DNA form, the CDR3 reads TGCAGCGTTGAAGAAGTTAGCTCTGGGGCCAACGTCCTGACTTTC.

This clonotype was observed a handful of times. V gene TRBV29-1 combines with J gene TRBJ2-1, with 12 bases matching TRBD2. The CDR3 runs to 14 residues. Germline values: CDR1 SQVTM, CDR2 ANQGSEA. Trimming took 0 bases from V and 9 from J; bases not matched to a gene: 3. CDR3 residues: CSVEELAGGGEQFF. CDR3 DNA: TGCAGCGTTGAAGAGCTAGCGGGAGGGGGTGAGCAGTTCTTC.

The chain uses TRBV2 and TRBJ1-5, with D unclear. The ends were cut back, 2 bases at V and 8 bases at J, with 16 bases in the middle. The CDR3 sequence is 15 residues long. Per the germline V gene, CDR1 is SNHLY and CDR2 is FYNNEI. The CDR3 DNA is TGTGCCAGCAGTGAATCAACAGTACCCCGGGAGCCCCAGCATTTT. Amino acids: CASSESTVPREPQHF.

This clonotype was recorded at least ten times. The chain joins TRBV14 to TRBJ2-1, with TRBD2 identical over 13 bases. Germline V CDR1 and CDR2: SGHDN, FVKESK. The V segment lost 4 bases and the J segment 0 bases; nucleotides outside the gene matches: 3. The CDR3 is made up of 17 amino acids. CDR3 in amino acids: CASSPGLAGISYNEQFF. CDR3 bases: TGTGCCAGCAGCCCGGGACTAGCGGGGATCTCCTACAATGAGCAGTTCTTC.

This clonotype was counted ten times or more. The chain joins TRBV6-1 to TRBJ2-5; 8 nucleotides agree with TRBD2. V shed 2 bases, J shed 4 bases, and the junction held 6 bases outside the gene matches. This CDR3 has 15 amino acids. Germline values: CDR1 MNHNS, CDR2 SASEGT. The CDR3 DNA sequence: TGTGCCAGCAGTGAAAATCCGGGACTAGGAGAGACCCAGTACTTC. Translated: CASSENPGLGETQYF.

V usage is TRBV15 and J usage is TRBJ2-1; D may correspond to TRBD1 or TRBD2 (5 bases each). V was clipped by 0 bases and J by 9 bases, with 18 bases between them. This CDR3 is 16 amino acids long. The V gene's germline CDR1 is LNHNV and CDR2 YYDKDF (reference sequence). The CDR3 DNA reads as TGTGCCACCAGCAGAGATTATCCCGGTCTTGGGGGTGAGCAGTTCTTC. The encoded protein is CATSRDYPGLGGEQFF. The full variable domain, rest sourced from reference TRBV15 and TRBJ2-1, is DAMVIQNPRYQVTQFGKPVTLSCSQTLNHNVMYWYQQKSSQAPKLLFHYYDKDFNNEADTPDNFQSRRPNTSFCFLDIRSPGLGDTAMYLCATSRDYPGLGGEQFFGPGTRLTVL.

This chain uses TRBV12-3 or TRBV12-4 with TRBJ2-7, with 9 bases matching TRBD2. The CDR3 is 14 amino acids. V trimming: 6 bases; J trimming: 4 bases; junction bases outside the gene matches: 7. CDR3 region: CASRDSGRGYEQYF. CDR3 DNA sequence: TGTGCCAGCAGGGATAGCGGGAGAGGGTACGAGCAGTACTTC.

This clonotype occurred once. The gene calls are TRBV6-9 and TRBJ1-1, with TRBD1 as a possible D gene (6 bases). The germline V gene encodes CDR1 MNHGY and CDR2 SVAAGI. V dropped 3 bases and J dropped 1 base, with 12 bases sitting between them. The CDR3 loop spans 15 amino acids. The CDR3 region has the DNA TGTGCCAGCAGTTACGGAGACAGGACGAACACTGAAGCTTTCTTT. As protein: CASSYGDRTNTEAFF.

As for this clonotype: A much bigger clone sits one base away, suggesting this may be a read error. The chain is built from TRBV28 and TRBJ2-5; weak D call: TRBD2 (6 bases). The V gene's germline CDR1 is MDHEN and CDR2 SYDVKM. This CDR3 region has 12 residues. CDR3 residues: CAGSWEVETQYF. CDR3 nucleotide sequence: TGTGCCGGCAGTTGGGAGGTTGAGACCCAGTACTTC.

Details on this clonotype: A much larger clonotype is one base distant, so this may be a read error. The chain links TRBV19 to TRBJ1-5; 10 bases align to TRBD1. Looked up from germline, CDR1 is LNHDA and CDR2 is SQIVND (reference sequence). The CDR3 loop spans 15 amino acids. For the CDR3, the DNA is TGTACCAGTAAATCCGGGACAGGGGAAGGGCAGCCCCAGCATTTT. Translated: CTSKSGTGEGQPQHF.

Many counts were recorded for this clonotype. The V call is TRBV7-9, the J call TRBJ2-5; D remains unclear. There are 15 residues in the CDR3. Germline assignment: CDR1 SEHNR and CDR2 FQNEAQ (reference sequence). The V and J ends lost 2 bases and 1 base respectively, with 11 bases between them. CDR3 region: CASSLTQTAQETQYF. CDR3 DNA: TGTGCCAGCAGCTTAACCCAGACCGCCCAAGAGACCCAGTACTTC.

Note on this clonotype: Possible read error: a much larger clone is one base away. V is TRBV10-3 and J is TRBJ2-5; no clear D gene. V lost 2 bases to trimming and J lost 3 bases, with 4 bases between them. Looked up from germline, CDR1 is ENHRY and CDR2 is SYGVKD. There are 12 residues in the CDR3. The CDR3 bases are TGTGCCATCAGTGAGGGGGAAGAGACCCAGTACTTC. Its translation is CAISEGEETQYF.

This clonotype was observed a handful of times. DNA for the CDR3: TGTGCCAGCAGTAAAGCGGGAGCAGCGACATACGAGCAGTACTTC. Its protein product is CASSKAGAATYEQYF. The chain combines TRBV12-3 or TRBV12-4 with TRBJ2-7; the match to TRBD2 covers 8 bases. This CDR3 is built from 15 residues. The V segment lost 5 bases and the J segment 4 bases; nucleotides outside the gene matches: 10.

On this clonotype: This clone may be a read error of a much larger clone one base away. The V gene is TRBV30, the J gene TRBJ2-7; D is possibly TRBD1 (6 bases). Germline V gives CDR1 GTSNPN, CDR2 SVGIG (reference sequence). This CDR3 has 14 residues. CDR3 sequence: CAWSDPGQFYEEYF. The CDR3 DNA reads TGTGCCTGGAGTGATCCCGGACAGTTCTACGAGGAGTACTTC.

This clonotype was detected a few times. The J gene is TRBJ2-2, the V gene TRBV3-1; D perhaps matches TRBD1 (7 bases). The CDR3 has 20 amino acids. V was cut by 0 bases and J by 0 bases, with 20 bases left in between. Germline V gene data show CDR1 as LGHDT and CDR2 as YNNKEL (reference sequence). This chain's CDR3 is CASSQDRGQAGLTNTGELFF. CDR3 DNA: TGTGCCAGCAGCCAAGATCGTGGACAGGCAGGACTAACGAACACCGGGGAGCTGTTTTTT.

This clonotype came up many times. This chain uses TRBV7-2 with TRBJ2-7, with D tentatively TRBD1 (5 bases). CDR3 length: 18 amino acids. Trimming took off 2 bases at V and 5 bases at J, with 25 bases between the two ends. Germline assignment: CDR1 SGHTA and CDR2 FQGNSA. CDR3 residues: CASSLREMAVAGNHEQYF. CDR3 nucleotides: TGTGCCAGCAGCTTAAGAGAAATGGCAGTGGCAGGGAACCACGAGCAGTACTTC.

V usage is TRBV7-3 and J usage is TRBJ2-2; 10 bases fit TRBD2. The CDR3 extends over 17 amino acids. V shed 5 bases, J shed 1 base, and the junction held 7 bases outside the gene matches. The germline gives CDR1 SGHTA, CDR2 FQGTGA. CDR3 loop: CASSPRASGGNTGELFF. In DNA form, the CDR3 reads TGTGCCAGCAGCCCTCGGGCTAGCGGGGGGAACACCGGGGAGCTGTTTTTT.

This clonotype was observed a few times. V usage is TRBV6-1 and J usage is TRBJ1-4; D is undetermined. The CDR3 has 16 amino acids. CDR1 is MNHNS, CDR2 SASEGT, per germline. V lost 2 bases and J lost 5, with 15 bases in between. Here the CDR3 DNA reads TGTGCCAGCAGTGAACACCTGTGGCCGGGGAATGAAAAACTGTTTTTT. Its translation is CASSEHLWPGNEKLFF.

This clonotype was found many times. V gene TRBV9 combines with J gene TRBJ2-7; 8 bases line up with TRBD2. CDR1 is SGDLS and CDR2 is YYNGEE in the germline V gene. CDR3 size: 16 residues. The ends lost 0 bases at V and 2 bases at J; junction bases unmatched: 7. The CDR3 sequence: CASSVVREGPPYEQYF. The CDR3 DNA reads as TGTGCCAGCAGCGTAGTCCGGGAGGGCCCCCCCTACGAGCAGTACTTC.

This clonotype was recorded at least ten times. This sequence joins TRBV11-2 and TRBJ1-5, with 10 bases identical to TRBD1. V dropped 6 bases and J dropped 3; count of bases not matched to a gene: 8. CDR3 size: 16 residues. Per germline, CDR1 SGHAT and CDR2 FQNNGV. In DNA form, the CDR3 reads TGTGCCAGCAGTTCTACGACAGGGGGCTACAATCAGCCCCAGCATTTT. The encoded protein is CASSSTTGGYNQPQHF.

This clonotype appeared many times. V is TRBV2 and J is TRBJ1-1; no clear D gene. This CDR3 comprises 16 residues. Germline V lookup: CDR1 SNHLY, CDR2 FYNNEI. The ends were cut back, 6 bases at V and 3 bases at J, with 20 bases in the middle. The CDR3 DNA is TGTGCCAGCAGAAACCCCCAAAGCGGAGGGTACACTGAAGCTTTCTTT. Its protein is CASRNPQSGGYTEAFF.